This is a list of T cell receptor beta chains from one sample in a study of tumor-infiltrating lymphocytes in primary liver carcinoma. TCRdb re-called the multiplex PCR reads through MiXCR, storing one row per CDR3 protein. The table has about 120,000 distinct CDR3 sequences, less than 75% seen once. Sequenced: tumor-adjacent normal liver tissue. Source of these receptors: a woman aged 60-70 years with primary liver carcinoma and hepatitis B virus infection. Both conserved end residues are part of each CDR3. The order of the fields is clone size, D gene, V gene, J gene, CDR3 length, CDR3 DNA, CDR3 protein. D genes are given only for firm matches. Size is stated for part of the rows, as once, few or many counts, or as a class when the clone is expanded.

clone size: NA
D gene: NA
V gene: TRBV11-3
J gene: TRBJ2-1
CDR3 length: 15
CDR3 DNA: TGTGCAAGTAGCTTGCGTACTAGCTATTCCAATGAGCAGTTCTTC
CDR3 protein: CASSLRTSYSNEQFF

clone size: NA
D gene: NA
V gene: TRBV6-5
J gene: TRBJ2-3
CDR3 length: 14
CDR3 DNA: TGTGCCTGCAGTTACAAAGGAAACATAGATACGCAGTATTTT
CDR3 protein: CACSYKGNIDTQYF

clone size: NA
D gene: NA
V gene: TRBV7-9
J gene: TRBJ1-2
CDR3 length: 16
CDR3 DNA: TGTGTCAGCACCTCCTTTACGGAGGGAGCTAACTATGGCTACACCTTC
CDR3 protein: CVSTSFTEGANYGYTF

clone size: NA
D gene: NA
V gene: TRBV14
J gene: TRBJ1-2
CDR3 length: 15
CDR3 DNA: TGTGCCAGCAGCCAAGATCAAGACTTGAACTATGGATACACCTTC
CDR3 protein: CASSQDQDLNYGYTF

clone size: NA
D gene: NA
V gene: TRBV11-3
J gene: TRBJ2-1
CDR3 length: 15
CDR3 DNA: TGTGTCAGCAGCATAGGAACTAGTGGGAAGCGTGAGCAGTTCTTC
CDR3 protein: CVSSIGTSGKREQFF

clone size: many
D gene: NA
V gene: TRBV28
J gene: TRBJ2-3
CDR3 length: 19
CDR3 DNA: TGTGCCAGCAGTTTAACAGGGCGGCTAGTCCAGCTCTACACAGATACGCAGTATTTT
CDR3 protein: CASSLTGRLVQLYTDTQYF

clone size: NA
D gene: TRBD2
V gene: TRBV19
J gene: TRBJ2-1
CDR3 length: 17
CDR3 DNA: TGTGCCAGTATTATTCAGTCGACTAGCGGGCCCTACAATGAGCAGTTCTTC
CDR3 protein: CASIIQSTSGPYNEQFF

clone size: many
D gene: TRBD1
V gene: TRBV29-1
J gene: TRBJ1-1
CDR3 length: 15
CDR3 DNA: TGCAGCGCTGACAGGGGGTATACGATGAACACTGAAGCTTTCTTT
CDR3 protein: CSADRGYTMNTEAFF

clone size: NA
D gene: NA
V gene: TRBV6-5
J gene: TRBJ1-6
CDR3 length: 14
CDR3 DNA: TGTGCTAGCAGTTACGGGAGCTATAAATTACCCCTCCACTTT
CDR3 protein: CASSYGSYKLPLHF

clone size: NA
D gene: NA
V gene: TRBV5-4
J gene: TRBJ2-5
CDR3 length: 16
CDR3 DNA: TGTGTCAGCAGTCGTAGTGGACTGTCCGTTCAAGAGACCCTGTACTTC
CDR3 protein: CVSSRSGLSVQETLYF

clone size: NA
D gene: TRBD1
V gene: TRBV29-1
J gene: TRBJ1-1
CDR3 length: 13
CDR3 DNA: TGCAGCGGGAGGACAGGGGGGAACACTGAAGTTTTCTTT
CDR3 protein: CSGRTGGNTEVFF

clone size: NA
D gene: TRBD1
V gene: TRBV12-3/TRBV12-4
J gene: TRBJ1-2
CDR3 length: 12
CDR3 DNA: TGTGCCATCGGACAGGGGGTCGATGGCTACATCTTC
CDR3 protein: CAIGQGVDGYIF

clone size: NA
D gene: TRBD2
V gene: TRBV6-5
J gene: TRBJ2-7
CDR3 length: 12
CDR3 DNA: TGTGCAAAGAGACTAGCGAGCTACGAGCAGTACTTC
CDR3 protein: CAKRLASYEQYF

clone size: NA
D gene: NA
V gene: TRBV14
J gene: TRBJ1-1
CDR3 length: 16
CDR3 DNA: TGTGCCAGCAGCCAAGACGCTGGGCAGGTCTATACTGAATCTTTCTTT
CDR3 protein: CASSQDAGQVYTESFF

clone size: NA
D gene: NA
V gene: TRBV11-2
J gene: TRBJ1-1
CDR3 length: 13
CDR3 DNA: TGTGCCAGCAGCTTAGAGTGGGGGAGACGAGCTTTCTTT
CDR3 protein: CASSLEWGRRAFF

clone size: NA
D gene: NA
V gene: TRBV4-1
J gene: TRBJ2-7
CDR3 length: 16
CDR3 DNA: TGCGCCAGCAGCCCCCGGGAGCAGGGGCCAGAAAACGAGCAGTACTTC
CDR3 protein: CASSPREQGPENEQYF

clone size: NA
D gene: NA
V gene: TRBV11-1
J gene: TRBJ2-7
CDR3 length: 14
CDR3 DNA: TGTGCCAGCCCTCGGACAGCAGGACTACGCGAGCAGTACTTC
CDR3 protein: CASPRTAGLREQYF

clone size: once
D gene: TRBD1
V gene: TRBV12-3/TRBV12-4
J gene: TRBJ1-1
CDR3 length: 17
CDR3 DNA: TGTGCCAGCAGGGATGGGACAGATATCATTCCGAATACTGAAGCTTTCTTT
CDR3 protein: CASRDGTDIIPNTEAFF

clone size: NA
D gene: NA
V gene: TRBV4-1
J gene: TRBJ1-2
CDR3 length: 11
CDR3 DNA: TGCGCCATCAGCCAAGTCGACAGCCCAGTCTTC
CDR3 protein: CAISQVDSPVF

clone size: many
D gene: NA
V gene: TRBV7-2
J gene: TRBJ1-2
CDR3 length: 14
CDR3 DNA: TGTGCCAGCACCCTAGGGCGGGGTGACTATGGCTACACCTTC
CDR3 protein: CASTLGRGDYGYTF

clone size: NA
D gene: TRBD2
V gene: TRBV4-2
J gene: TRBJ2-1
CDR3 length: 18
CDR3 DNA: TGTGCCAGCAGCCAAGTATTGAGCGGGACTAGCTCCTTCAATGAACAGTTCTTC
CDR3 protein: CASSQVLSGTSSFNEQFF

clone size: NA
D gene: NA
V gene: TRBV11-2
J gene: TRBJ2-1
CDR3 length: 15
CDR3 DNA: TGTGCCAGCAGCTTAGGGGGAGGAAGTTTCGATGAGCAGTTCTTC
CDR3 protein: CASSLGGGSFDEQFF

clone size: many
D gene: NA
V gene: TRBV28
J gene: TRBJ2-4
CDR3 length: 15
CDR3 DNA: TGTGCCAGCAGTTTTGCGGGGATAGCCAAAAACATTCAGTACTTC
CDR3 protein: CASSFAGIAKNIQYF

clone size: once
D gene: NA
V gene: TRBV5-1
J gene: TRBJ2-3
CDR3 length: 11
CDR3 DNA: TGCGCCAGCAACTTAGGAGATACGCAGTATTTT
CDR3 protein: CASNLGDTQYF